This TCR beta chain was captured in a study of blood T cell repertoires in COVID-19. Across the whole study: The samples span acute and convalescent COVID-19 from the United States, Italy and Spain.

Profiling relied on immunoSEQ multiplex PCR, and the TCRdb table lists in-frame clones only, not all of them. Of about 230,000 clones in the sample, about nine tenths were seen once. The CDR3 length is 13 residues. J gave up 5 bases and V 8 bases, and 11 bases lay outside the gene matches. Germline V CDR1 and CDR2: SQVTM, ANQGSEA. The sequence came from a man aged 50-59 years with COVID-19, enrolled during active disease. The specimen was peripheral blood. The chain links TRBV29-1 to TRBJ1-1; 7 bases map to TRBD1. The DNA for the CDR3 is TGCAGCCTTACAAACCGGGACAGAACTGAAGCTTTCTTT. The encoded protein is CSLTNRDRTEAFF.